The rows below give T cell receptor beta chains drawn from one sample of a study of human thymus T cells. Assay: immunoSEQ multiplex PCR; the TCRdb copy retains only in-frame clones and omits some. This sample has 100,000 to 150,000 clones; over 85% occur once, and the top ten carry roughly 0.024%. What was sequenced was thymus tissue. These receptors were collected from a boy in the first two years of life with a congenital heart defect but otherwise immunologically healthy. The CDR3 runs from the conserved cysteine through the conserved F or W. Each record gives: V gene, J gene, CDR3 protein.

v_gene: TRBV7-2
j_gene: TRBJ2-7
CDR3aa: CASRDGQGDHHLSSYEQYF

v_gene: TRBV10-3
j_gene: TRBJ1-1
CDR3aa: CASKGVMNTEAFF

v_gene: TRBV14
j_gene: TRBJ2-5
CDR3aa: CASSLDRQETQYF

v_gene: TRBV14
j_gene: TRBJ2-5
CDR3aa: CASSQEGTSGGNQETQYF

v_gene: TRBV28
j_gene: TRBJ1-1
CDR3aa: CASSFLLNTEAFF

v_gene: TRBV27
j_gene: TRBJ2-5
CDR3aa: CASSLGARETQYF

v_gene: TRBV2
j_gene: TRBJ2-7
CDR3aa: CASSWTPSSYEQYF

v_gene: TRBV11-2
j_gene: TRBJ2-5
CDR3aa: CASSLGGFPTGPFQETQYF

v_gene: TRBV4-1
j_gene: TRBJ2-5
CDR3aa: CASSQDQGVSGQETQYF

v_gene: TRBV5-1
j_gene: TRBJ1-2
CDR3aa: CASSLTPNYGYTF

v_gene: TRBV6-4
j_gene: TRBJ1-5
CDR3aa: CASSDPGTASNQPQHF

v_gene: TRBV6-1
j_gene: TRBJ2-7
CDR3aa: CASSGNSGGPSYEQYF

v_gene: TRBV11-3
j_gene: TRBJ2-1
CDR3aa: CASSLARTGDNEQFF

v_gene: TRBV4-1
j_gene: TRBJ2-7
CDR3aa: CASSQRLGIRGEQYF

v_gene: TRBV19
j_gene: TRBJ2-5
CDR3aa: CASSIDGSQETQYF

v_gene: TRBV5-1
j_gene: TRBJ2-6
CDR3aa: CASSDRSGHNFRGANVLTF

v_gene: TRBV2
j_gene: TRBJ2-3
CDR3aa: CASILGTDTQYF

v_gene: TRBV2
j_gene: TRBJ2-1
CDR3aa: CASSYSGGVYNEQFF

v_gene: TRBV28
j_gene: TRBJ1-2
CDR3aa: CASSLYPGYGYTF

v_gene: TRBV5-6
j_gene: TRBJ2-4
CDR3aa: CASSLGDRVRGLAKNIQYF

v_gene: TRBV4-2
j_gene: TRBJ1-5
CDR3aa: CASSQDRDQPQHF

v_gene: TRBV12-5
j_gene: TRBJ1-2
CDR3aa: CASGEGQLTNYGYTF

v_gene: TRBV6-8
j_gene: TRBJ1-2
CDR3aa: CATPGTGASNYGYTF

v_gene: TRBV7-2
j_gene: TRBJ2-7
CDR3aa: CASSLTQGRPYEQYF

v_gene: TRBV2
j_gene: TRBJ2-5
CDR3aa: CASSDLKGTHQETQYF

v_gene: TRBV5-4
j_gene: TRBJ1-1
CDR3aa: CASSVDGGIRYEAFF

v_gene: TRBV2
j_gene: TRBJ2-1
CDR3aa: CASSRGDEQFF

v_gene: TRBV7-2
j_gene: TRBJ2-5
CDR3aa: CASSLARGEKVPETQYF

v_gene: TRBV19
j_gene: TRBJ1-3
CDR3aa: CASETPDSGNTIYF

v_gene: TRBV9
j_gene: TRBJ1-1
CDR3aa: CASSPRLGQGVAEAFF

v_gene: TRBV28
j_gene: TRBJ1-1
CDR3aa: CASSRQGAWGWTEAFF

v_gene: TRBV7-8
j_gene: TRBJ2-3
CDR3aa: CASSRAPGGGDTQYF

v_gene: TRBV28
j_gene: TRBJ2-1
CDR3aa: CASSFVAGASYNEQFF

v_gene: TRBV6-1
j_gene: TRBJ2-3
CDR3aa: CASNSPGGQYF

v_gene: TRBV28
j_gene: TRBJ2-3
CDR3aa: CASIQGQQTDTQYF

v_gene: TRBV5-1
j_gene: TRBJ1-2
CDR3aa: CASSLDGGLGYTF